The 21 T cell receptor beta chains below come from one sample, sequenced in a study of neurological immune-mediated disorders. TCRdb ran MiXCR on the 5' RACE reads and lists one entry per CDR3 protein. The table records tens of thousands of distinct CDR3 sequences, around 6% of them present only once. Sequenced material: CD4+ T cells from blood. These receptors were taken from a woman in her 40s in good health.

The sample holds many counts of this clonotype. The chain carries TRBV20-1 and TRBJ1-4; a weak D match, TRBD1 (6 bases). Germline V gene sequence: CDR1 DFQATT, CDR2 SNEGSKA (reference sequence). The CDR3 loop spans 16 amino acids. V lost 6 bases to trimming and J lost 4 bases, with 21 bases between them. Written as DNA, the CDR3 is TGCAGTGCACAACCCCCCGGGACACGAAATAATGAAAAACTGTTTTTT. This encodes CSAQPPGTRNNEKLFF.

This clonotype was counted ten times or more. V gene TRBV4-2 combines with J gene TRBJ2-2; D might be TRBD1 or TRBD2, each matching 5 bases. CDR1 and CDR2 (germline): LGHNA, YNFKEQ. CDR3 length equals 13 residues. Between the trimmed V and J ends, which lost 2 bases and 10 bases, there was a span of 11 bases. The chain's CDR3 is CASSQTGTTELFF. CDR3 in DNA: TGTGCCAGCAGCCAAACCGGGACCACGGAGCTGTTTTTT.

Ten or more counts support this clonotype. The chain carries TRBV6-1 and TRBJ2-5; 9 nucleotides match TRBD2. Germline V gene data show CDR1 as MNHNS and CDR2 as SASEGT. CDR3 length: 12 amino acids. J was trimmed by 5 bases and V by 7 bases; bases with no gene match: 2. CDR3 sequence reads: CASTLAGETQYF. The CDR3 DNA sequence: TGTGCCAGCACTCTAGCGGGGGAGACCCAGTACTTC.

This clonotype showed up many times. V usage is TRBV2 and J usage is TRBJ2-3, with 14 bases that match TRBD2. Germline-derived CDR1 and CDR2 are SNHLY and FYNNEI. J gave up 4 bases and V 3 bases, and 3 bases lay outside the gene matches. The length of the CDR3 is 16 residues. The CDR3 reads CASSEGTSGSSDTQYF. CDR3 nucleotide sequence: TGTGCCAGCAGTGAGGGGACTAGCGGGAGCTCAGATACGCAGTATTTT.

There are many counts of this clonotype. The rearrangement joins TRBV15 to TRBJ2-2; 8 positions agree with TRBD2. V gave up 1 base and J gave up 6 bases; unmatched junction bases: 7. This CDR3 contains 16 residues. The germline V gene has CDR1 LNHNV and CDR2 YYDKDF (reference sequence). DNA for the CDR3: TGTGCCACCAGCAGAGCGGGACTAGTGAATGCCGGGGAGCTGTTTTTT. It translates to CATSRAGLVNAGELFF.

This clonotype was recorded many times. V is TRBV20-1 and J is TRBJ2-4, with D unclear. CDR1 and CDR2 from the germline V gene are DFQATT and SNEGSKA (reference sequence). V was trimmed by 4 bases and J by 8 bases, leaving 24 bases between them. The CDR3 sequence is 16 residues long. The CDR3 DNA reads TGCAGTGCTACGGGTGGAGAAGGCCCGAGGACGGACATTCAGTACTTC. It specifies CSATGGEGPRTDIQYF.

About this clonotype: The junction departs from the called germline gene at one end, perhaps through a read error. V and J are TRBV5-6 and TRBJ2-3; D possibly uses TRBD1 or TRBD2 (5 bases each). Per germline, CDR1 SGHDT and CDR2 YYEEEE. CDR3 length: 11 residues. CDR3 sequence reads: CASSLGTVWGF. CDR3 DNA sequence: TGTGCCAGCAGCCTCGGGACCGTCTGGGGGTTT. Drawing the rest from reference TRBV5-6 and TRBJ2-3, the complete variable domain is DAGVTQSPTHLIKTRGQQVTLRCSPKSGHDTVSWYQQALGQGPQFIFQYYEEEERQRGNFPDRFSGHQFPNYSSELNVNALLLGDSALYLCASSLGTVWGFGPGTRLTVL.

This clonotype was seen at least ten times. The V and J genes are TRBV7-2 and TRBJ2-3, with 10 bases lining up with TRBD2. Germline assignment: CDR1 SGHTA and CDR2 FQGNSA. Trimming cost V 4 bases and J 6 bases; bases outside gene matches: 10. CDR3 length: 16 residues. CDR3 nucleotide sequence: TGTGCCAGCAGCTCCGGAGCGGGAGGGCTGCGGGATACGCAGTATTTT. Protein: CASSSGAGGLRDTQYF.

This clonotype has at least ten counts. The V gene is TRBV7-2, the J gene TRBJ1-4; 7 nucleotides line up with TRBD1. CDR1 is SGHTA and CDR2 is FQGNSA in the germline V gene. Losses at the gene ends were 1 base for V and 8 bases for J; bases not matched to a gene: 7. This CDR3 is 15 amino acids long. The CDR3 region has the DNA TGTGCCAGCAGCTTAGGAGGGGGCATGGGGGAAAAACTGTTTTTT. Amino acid sequence: CASSLGGGMGEKLFF.

Ten or more counts support this clonotype. The gene calls are TRBV3-1 and TRBJ2-7; 9 nucleotides line up with TRBD2. Germline CDR1 is LGHDT and CDR2 is YNNKEL (reference sequence). J was trimmed by 3 bases and V by 4 bases; bases with no gene match: 7. The CDR3 length is 15 residues. The CDR3 DNA follows: TGTGCCAGCAGCCCGGGGGCTAGCGGGAACTACGAGCAGTACTTC. Translating gives CASSPGASGNYEQYF.

This clonotype appeared many times. V and J are TRBV7-2 and TRBJ2-5; 7 bases agree with TRBD2. The V segment lost 5 bases and the J segment 5 bases; nucleotides outside the gene matches: 20. The germline V gene has CDR1 SGHTA and CDR2 FQGNSA. The CDR3 is 18 residues long. CDR3 sequence (DNA): TGTGCCAGCAGCCCACCGGCGCCACGGGGGGTAGGAAGGGAGACCCAGTACTTC. Protein product: CASSPPAPRGVGRETQYF.

This clonotype occurred many times. The rearrangement uses TRBV20-1 and TRBJ1-4; D unclear. V lost 5 bases and J 8 bases, leaving 15 bases between the germline ends. Germline CDR1 DFQATT, CDR2 SNEGSKA (reference sequence). The CDR3 sequence is 13 residues long. The CDR3: CSALLVGKEKLFF. The CDR3 DNA sequence: TGCAGTGCTCTCCTTGTGGGGAAAGAAAAACTGTTTTTT.

In its sample, this clonotype was seen many times. This sequence joins TRBV10-1 and TRBJ2-1; 13 nucleotides match TRBD2. The CDR3 sequence is 16 residues long. V lost 6 bases and J lost 8; bases outside the gene matches: 10. The germline V gene has CDR1 WNHNN and CDR2 SYGVQD (reference sequence). The CDR3 sequence: CASSNTGTSGNDEQFF. CDR3 sequence (DNA): TGCGCCAGCAGCAACACCGGGACTAGCGGGAACGATGAGCAGTTCTTC.

This clonotype was counted ten times or more. The chain employs TRBV5-8 and TRBJ1-4, with D maybe TRBD1 (6 bases). Germline CDR1 reads SGHTS; CDR2 reads YDEGEE. Deletions cut 9 bases from V and 7 bases from J, with 25 bases between. The CDR3 spans 16 residues. DNA for the CDR3: TGTGCCACCGGGACTCGTGAGGGAGGGGGTCGTGAAAAACTGTTTTTT. This encodes CATGTREGGGREKLFF.

This clonotype was picked up many times. CDR3 nucleotides: TGTGCCAGCAGCCTAGCGGGAGGGTCCTACGAGCAGTACTTC. This sequence encodes CASSLAGGSYEQYF. V is TRBV3-1 and J is TRBJ2-7, with 11 bases fitting TRBD2. Losses at the gene ends were 4 bases for V and 1 base for J; bases not matched to a gene: 0. The germline V gene encodes CDR1 LGHDT and CDR2 YNNKEL (reference sequence). The CDR3 has 14 residues.

Ten or more counts support this clonotype. The V and J genes are TRBV6-2 or TRBV6-3 and TRBJ2-3, with D possibly being TRBD1 (6 bases). V shed 2 bases and J shed 2 bases, with 17 bases lying between them. Germline-derived CDR1 and CDR2 are MNHEY and SVGEGT. The CDR3 is 17 amino acids. The CDR3 bases are TGTGCCAGCAGTTACAAGCCTACAGGGAGTCCCACAGATACGCAGTATTTT. It yields the protein CASSYKPTGSPTDTQYF.

The table lists this clonotype with many counts. This rearrangement joins TRBV28 to TRBJ1-1; D perhaps matches TRBD1 (5 bases). CDR1 is MDHEN, CDR2 SYDVKM, per germline. The V gene lost 9 bases and the J gene lost 0 bases, with 26 bases spanning the gap. The CDR3 loop spans 18 amino acids. For the CDR3, the DNA is TGTGCCAGTAGCACAGTTTGGGATACGGCAGGGCTGAACACTGAAGCTTTCTTT. This gives the protein CASSTVWDTAGLNTEAFF. Using reference TRBV28 and TRBJ1-1 for the parts outside the CDR3, the full variable domain is DVKVTQSSRYLVKRTGEKVFLECVQDMDHENMFWYRQDPGLGLRLIYFSYDVKMKEKGDIPEGYSVSREKKERFSLILESASTNQTSMYLCASSTVWDTAGLNTEAFFGQGTRLTVV.

V usage is TRBV20-1 and J usage is TRBJ2-7, with a weak D call TRBD2 (6 bases). The length of the CDR3 is 11 residues. The germline CDR1 and CDR2 sequences are DFQATT and SNEGSKA (reference sequence). Trimming pared 6 bases from V and 6 bases from J, leaving 12 bases between. The CDR3 sequence: CSAAEGGEQYF. In DNA, the CDR3 is TGCAGTGCGGCGGAGGGAGGCGAGCAGTACTTC.

The chain joins TRBV15 to TRBJ2-1; D gene ambiguous. Germline V CDR1 and CDR2: LNHNV, YYDKDF (reference sequence). CDR3 length equals 13 residues. Trimming removed 8 bases from V and 9 bases from J, with 17 bases in between. The CDR3 sequence is CATAPATDSEQFF. CDR3 DNA: TGTGCCACCGCTCCCGCGACGGATAGTGAGCAGTTCTTC.

Ten or more counts support this clonotype. The chain is built from TRBV10-3 and TRBJ2-2, with D perhaps TRBD1 (7 bases). CDR3 length: 14 amino acids. The V gene's germline CDR1 is ENHRY and CDR2 SYGVKD. V shed 10 bases and J shed 5 bases, with 17 bases lying between them. DNA for the CDR3: TGTGCCACACAGGGGACTTCTATTACCGGGGAGCTGTTTTTT. Its translation is CATQGTSITGELFF.

This clonotype showed up many times. CDR3 sequence reads: CASSGNRGGGTEAFF. CDR3 bases: TGTGCCAGCAGCGGAAACAGGGGAGGGGGAACTGAAGCTTTCTTT. The gene calls are TRBV9 and TRBJ1-1, with 7 bases matching TRBD1. Germline CDR1 and CDR2: SGDLS and YYNGEE. The V segment lost 3 bases and the J segment 5 bases; nucleotides outside the gene matches: 10. This CDR3 region has 15 residues.